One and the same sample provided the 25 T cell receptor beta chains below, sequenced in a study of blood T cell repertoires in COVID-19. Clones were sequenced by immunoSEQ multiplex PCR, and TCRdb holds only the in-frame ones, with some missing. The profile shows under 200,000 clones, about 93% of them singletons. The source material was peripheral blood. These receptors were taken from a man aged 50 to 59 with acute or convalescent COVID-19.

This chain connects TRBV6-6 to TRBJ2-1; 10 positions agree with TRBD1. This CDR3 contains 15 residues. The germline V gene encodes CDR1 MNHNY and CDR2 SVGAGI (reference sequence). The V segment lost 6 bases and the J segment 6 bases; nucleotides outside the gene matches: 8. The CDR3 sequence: CASSQDRGWGNEQFF. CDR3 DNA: TGTGCCAGCAGCCAGGACAGGGGGTGGGGCAATGAGCAGTTCTTC.

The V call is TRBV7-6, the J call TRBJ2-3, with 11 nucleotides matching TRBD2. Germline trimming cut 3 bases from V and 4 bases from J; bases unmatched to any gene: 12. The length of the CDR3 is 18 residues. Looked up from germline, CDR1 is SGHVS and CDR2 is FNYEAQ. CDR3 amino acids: CASSFGVAGGRSSDTQYF. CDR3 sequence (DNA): TGTGCCAGCAGCTTTGGGGTAGCGGGGGGGAGAAGCTCAGATACGCAGTATTTT.

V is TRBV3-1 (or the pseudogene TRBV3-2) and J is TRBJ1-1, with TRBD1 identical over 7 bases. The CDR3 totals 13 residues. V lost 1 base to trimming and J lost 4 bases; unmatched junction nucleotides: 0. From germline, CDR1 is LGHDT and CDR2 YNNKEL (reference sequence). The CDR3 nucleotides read TGTGCCAGCAGCCAAGGACAGGGCACTGAAGCTTTCTTT. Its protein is CASSQGQGTEAFF.

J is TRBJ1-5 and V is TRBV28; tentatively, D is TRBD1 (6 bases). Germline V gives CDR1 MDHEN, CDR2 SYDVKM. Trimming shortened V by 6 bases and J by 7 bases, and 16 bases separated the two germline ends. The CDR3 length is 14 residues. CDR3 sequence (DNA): TGTGCCAGCAGGGCGACACAGGGCGGGCAGCCCCAGCATTTT. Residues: CASRATQGGQPQHF.

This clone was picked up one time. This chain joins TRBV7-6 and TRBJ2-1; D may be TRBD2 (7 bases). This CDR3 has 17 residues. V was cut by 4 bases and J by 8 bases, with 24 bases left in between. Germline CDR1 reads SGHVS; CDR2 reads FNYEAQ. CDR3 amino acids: CASSSEGGGLSIHEQFF. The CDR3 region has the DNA TGTGCCAGCAGCTCAGAGGGAGGGGGGCTAAGTATCCATGAGCAGTTCTTC.

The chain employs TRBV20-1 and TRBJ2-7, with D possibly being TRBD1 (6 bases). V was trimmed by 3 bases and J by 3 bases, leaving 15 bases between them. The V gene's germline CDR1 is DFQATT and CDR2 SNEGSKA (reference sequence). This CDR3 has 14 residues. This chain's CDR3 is CSASPVQGLYEQYV. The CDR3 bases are TGCAGTGCTAGTCCGGTACAGGGCCTCTACGAGCAGTACGTC.

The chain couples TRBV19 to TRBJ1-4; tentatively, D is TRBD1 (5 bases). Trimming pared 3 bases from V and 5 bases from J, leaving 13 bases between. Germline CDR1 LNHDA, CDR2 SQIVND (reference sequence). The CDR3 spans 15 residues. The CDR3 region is CASSMHGGGNEKLFF. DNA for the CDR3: TGTGCCAGTAGTATGCACGGGGGTGGAAATGAAAAACTGTTTTTT. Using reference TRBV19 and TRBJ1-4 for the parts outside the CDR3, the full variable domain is DGGITQSPKYLFRKEGQNVTLSCEQNLNHDAMYWYRQDPGQGLRLIYYSQIVNDFQKGDIAEGYSVSREKKESFPLTVTSAQKNPTAFYLCASSMHGGGNEKLFFGSGTQLSVL.

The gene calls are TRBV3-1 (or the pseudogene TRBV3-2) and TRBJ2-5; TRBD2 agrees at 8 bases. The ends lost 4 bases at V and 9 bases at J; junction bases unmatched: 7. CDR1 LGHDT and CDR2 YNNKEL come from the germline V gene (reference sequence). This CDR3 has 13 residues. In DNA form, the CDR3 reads TGTGCCAGCAGCCTAGCGGGGCCTCGGGCCCAGTACTTC. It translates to CASSLAGPRAQYF.

CDR3 DNA sequence: TGTGCCAGCAGTTACTCGCCGTCTTGGGCGACAAAAACTGGGGAAGCTTTCTTT. It translates to CASSYSPSWATKTGEAFF. The chain uses TRBV6-2 or TRBV6-3 and TRBJ1-1; D is undetermined. Germline CDR1 MNHEY, CDR2 SVGEGT. This CDR3 contains 18 residues. Trimming removed 0 bases from V and 8 bases from J, with 25 bases in between.

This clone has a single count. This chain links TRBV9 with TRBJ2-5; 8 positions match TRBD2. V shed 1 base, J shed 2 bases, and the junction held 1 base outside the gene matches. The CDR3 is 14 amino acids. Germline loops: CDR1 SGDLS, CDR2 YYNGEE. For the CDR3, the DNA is TGTGCCAGCAGCGTAAGCGGGGGACAAGAGACCCAGTACTTC. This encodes CASSVSGGQETQYF. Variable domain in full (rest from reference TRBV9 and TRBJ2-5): DSGVTQTPKHLITATGQRVTLRCSPRSGDLSVYWYQQSLDQGLQFLIQYYNGEERAKGNILERFSAQQFPDLHSELNLSSLELGDSALYFCASSVSGGQETQYFGPGTRLLVL.

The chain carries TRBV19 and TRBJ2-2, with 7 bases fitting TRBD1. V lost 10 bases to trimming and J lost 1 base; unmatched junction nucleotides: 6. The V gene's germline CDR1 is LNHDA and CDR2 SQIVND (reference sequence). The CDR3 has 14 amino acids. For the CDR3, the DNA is TGTGCCACACGACAGGGAATGAACACCGGGGAGCTGTTTTTT. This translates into CATRQGMNTGELFF.

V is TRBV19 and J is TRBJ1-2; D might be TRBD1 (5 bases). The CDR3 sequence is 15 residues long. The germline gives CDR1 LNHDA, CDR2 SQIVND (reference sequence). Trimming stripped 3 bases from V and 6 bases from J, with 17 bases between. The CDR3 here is CASSISDRKGHGYTF. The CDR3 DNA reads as TGTGCCAGTAGTATTTCGGATAGGAAGGGGCATGGCTACACCTTC.

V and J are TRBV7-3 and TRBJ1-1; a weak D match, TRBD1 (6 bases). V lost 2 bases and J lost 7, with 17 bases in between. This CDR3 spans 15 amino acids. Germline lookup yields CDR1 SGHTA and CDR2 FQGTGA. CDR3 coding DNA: TGTGCCAGCAGCTTAGATGGCAGGGGTCGTAATGAAGCTTTCTTT. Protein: CASSLDGRGRNEAFF.

The CDR3 DNA is TGTGCCTGGACCTCCAGGGTGGGAACTGAAGCTTTCTTT. Its protein is CAWTSRVGTEAFF. This chain uses TRBV30 with TRBJ1-1, with a possible D match to TRBD1 (5 bases). V was cut by 4 bases and J by 5 bases, with 14 bases left in between. Germline values: CDR1 GTSNPN, CDR2 SVGIG (reference sequence). There are 13 residues in the CDR3.

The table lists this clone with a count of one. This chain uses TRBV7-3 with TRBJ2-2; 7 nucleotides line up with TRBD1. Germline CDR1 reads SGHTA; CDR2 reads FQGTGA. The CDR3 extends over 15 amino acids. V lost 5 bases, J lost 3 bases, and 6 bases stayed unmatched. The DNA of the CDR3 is TGTGCCAGCAGCCCAGGGGGAAGGGACACCGGGGAGCTGTTTTTT. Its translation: CASSPGGRDTGELFF.

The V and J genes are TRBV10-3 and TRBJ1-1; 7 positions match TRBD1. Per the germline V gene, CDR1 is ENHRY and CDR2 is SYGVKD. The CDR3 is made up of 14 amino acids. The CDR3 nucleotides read TGTGCAAGCGGACGGGCAGGGGGAAACACTGAAGCTTTCTTT. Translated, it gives CASGRAGGNTEAFF.

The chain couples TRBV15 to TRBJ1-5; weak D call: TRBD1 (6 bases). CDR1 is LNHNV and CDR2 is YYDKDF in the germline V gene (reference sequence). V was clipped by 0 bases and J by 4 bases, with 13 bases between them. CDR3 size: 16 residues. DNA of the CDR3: TGTGCCACCAGCAGAGATCGGGACATGCAAAATCAGCCCCAGCATTTT. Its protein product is CATSRDRDMQNQPQHF.

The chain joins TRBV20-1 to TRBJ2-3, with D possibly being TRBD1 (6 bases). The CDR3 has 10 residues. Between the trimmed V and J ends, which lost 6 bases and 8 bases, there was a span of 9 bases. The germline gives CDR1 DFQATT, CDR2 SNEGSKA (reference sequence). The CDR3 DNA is TGCAGTGCAAGCAGGGGTACGCAGTATTTT. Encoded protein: CSASRGTQYF.

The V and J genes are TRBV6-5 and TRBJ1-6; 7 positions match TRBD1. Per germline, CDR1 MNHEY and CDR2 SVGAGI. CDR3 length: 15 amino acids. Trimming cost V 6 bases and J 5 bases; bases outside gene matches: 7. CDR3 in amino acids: CASSGRQGNNSPLHF. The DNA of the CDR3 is TGTGCCAGCAGCGGACGACAGGGAAATAATTCACCCCTCCACTTT.

CDR3 loop: CASTGVGGYEKLFF. The CDR3 DNA reads as TGCGCCAGCACGGGCGTCGGAGGATATGAAAAACTGTTTTTT. This chain joins TRBV10-1 and TRBJ1-4, with D hard to call. The CDR3 extends over 14 amino acids. Trimming stripped 7 bases from V and 6 bases from J, with 15 bases between. Germline V lookup: CDR1 WNHNN, CDR2 SYGVQD (reference sequence).

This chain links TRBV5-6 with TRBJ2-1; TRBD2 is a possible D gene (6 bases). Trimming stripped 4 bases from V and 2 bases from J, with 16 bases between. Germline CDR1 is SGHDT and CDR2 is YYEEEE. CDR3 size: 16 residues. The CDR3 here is CASSPYSAGTYNEQFF. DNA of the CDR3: TGTGCCAGCAGCCCCTATTCTGCGGGAACCTACAATGAGCAGTTCTTC. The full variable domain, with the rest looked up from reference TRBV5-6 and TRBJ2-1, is DAGVTQSPTHLIKTRGQQVTLRCSPKSGHDTVSWYQQALGQGPQFIFQYYEEEERQRGNFPDRFSGHQFPNYSSELNVNALLLGDSALYLCASSPYSAGTYNEQFFGPGTRLTVL.

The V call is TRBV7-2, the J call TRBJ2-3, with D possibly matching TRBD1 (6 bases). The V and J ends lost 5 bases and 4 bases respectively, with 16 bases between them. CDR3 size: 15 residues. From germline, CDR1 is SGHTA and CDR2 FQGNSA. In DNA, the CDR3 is TGTGCCAGCAGCAGAAGGGGGAGACAACCAGATACGCAGTATTTT. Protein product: CASSRRGRQPDTQYF.

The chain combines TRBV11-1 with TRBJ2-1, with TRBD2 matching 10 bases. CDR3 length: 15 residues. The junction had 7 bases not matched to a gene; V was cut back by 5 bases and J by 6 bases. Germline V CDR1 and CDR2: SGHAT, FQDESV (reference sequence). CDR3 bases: TGTGCCAGCAGCCTACAGCGGGAGGGCGGCAATGAGCAGTTCTTC. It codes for CASSLQREGGNEQFF.

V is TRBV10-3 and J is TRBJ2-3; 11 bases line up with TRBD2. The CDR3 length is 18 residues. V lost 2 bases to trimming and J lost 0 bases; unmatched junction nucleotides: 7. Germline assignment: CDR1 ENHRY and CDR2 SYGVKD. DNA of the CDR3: TGTGCCATCAGTGAGCGTAGCGGGGGGGGAATTAGCACAGATACGCAGTATTTT. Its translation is CAISERSGGGISTDTQYF.

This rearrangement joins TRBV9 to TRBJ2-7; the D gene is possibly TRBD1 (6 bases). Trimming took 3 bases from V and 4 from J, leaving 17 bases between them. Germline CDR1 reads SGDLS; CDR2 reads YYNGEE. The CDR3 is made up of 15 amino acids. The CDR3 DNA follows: TGTGCCAGCAGCGCGGACGGGACAAGTTTTTACGAGCAGTACTTC. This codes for CASSADGTSFYEQYF. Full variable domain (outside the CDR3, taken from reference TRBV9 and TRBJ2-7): DSGVTQTPKHLITATGQRVTLRCSPRSGDLSVYWYQQSLDQGLQFLIQYYNGEERAKGNILERFSAQQFPDLHSELNLSSLELGDSALYFCASSADGTSFYEQYFGPGTRLTVT.